This TCR beta chain was sequenced for a study of response to subunit inactivated influenza vaccine. TCRdb reanalysed the RT-PCR reads using MiXCR and keeps one entry per CDR3 protein. The data show roughly 760,000 distinct CDR3 sequences, 21% seen once. Trimming shortened V by 4 bases and J by 6 bases, and 8 bases separated the two germline ends. CDR3 length: 12 residues. Germline V gives CDR1 SGHRS, CDR2 YFSETQ. Sequencing used PBMCs from blood, obtained around 5 days after vaccination. The chain joins TRBV5-1 to TRBJ2-1; D uncertain. The TCR was taken from a man aged 45 to 65 who received an inactivated influenza vaccine. The chain's CDR3 is CASSLPLNEQFF. The CDR3 region has the DNA TGCGCCAGCAGCCTCCCCCTCAATGAGCAGTTCTTC. Filled out from reference TRBV5-1 and TRBJ2-1, the complete variable domain reads KAGVTQTPRYLIKTRGQQVTLSCSPISGHRSVSWYQQTPGQGLQFLFEYFSETQRNKGNFPGRFSGRQFSNSRSEMNVSTLELGDSALYLCASSLPLNEQFFGPGTRLTVL.